These 10 T cell receptor beta chains were sequenced from one sample in a study of cytomegalovirus exposure and HLA in healthy donors. With 60 Vbeta and 13 Jbeta primers, the PCR was carried out. Libraries were prepared by immunoSEQ multiplex PCR; TCRdb keeps only in-frame clonotypes and omits some of them. The sample's table shows 150,000 or so clones. The sequenced material came from PBMCs. The receptor source for this set is a woman aged 18-35 years in good health and CMV-seronegative.

The chain carries TRBV6-1 and TRBJ2-5; 7 bases fit TRBD1. The CDR3 is made up of 14 amino acids. V trimming: 5 bases; J trimming: 4 bases; junction bases outside the gene matches: 7. Per the germline V gene, CDR1 is MNHNS and CDR2 is SASEGT. In DNA, the CDR3 is TGTGCCAGCAGTTGGGCAGGGGGTCGAGAGACCCAGTACTTC. Amino acid sequence: CASSWAGGRETQYF.

This rearrangement joins TRBV9 to TRBJ2-2; TRBD2 might be the D (5 bases). Between the trimmed V and J ends, which lost 3 bases and 2 bases, there was a span of 8 bases. CDR1 SGDLS and CDR2 YYNGEE come from the germline V gene. The CDR3 is made up of 14 amino acids. CDR3: CASSGRLNTGELFF. The CDR3 nucleotides read TGTGCCAGCAGCGGTCGACTAAACACCGGGGAGCTGTTTTTT.

The genes are TRBV4-2 and TRBJ1-4; no definite D call. Trimming left V 1 base short and J 4 bases short, with 7 bases between. Germline values: CDR1 LGHNA, CDR2 YNFKEQ. The CDR3 extends over 14 amino acids. CDR3 protein: CASSQGADNEKLFF. CDR3 coding DNA: TGTGCCAGCAGCCAAGGGGCCGATAATGAAAAACTGTTTTTT.

The chain carries TRBV10-1 and TRBJ2-3; the D gene is possibly TRBD2 (5 bases). The CDR3 is 13 residues long. Germline CDR1 is WNHNN and CDR2 is SYGVQD (reference sequence). With 5 bases removed from V and 4 bases from J, the gap between germline ends came to 10 bases. CDR3 DNA sequence: TGCGCCAGCAGTACAAGCGGCGCAGATACGCAGTATTTT. Translated: CASSTSGADTQYF.

The chain uses TRBV7-9 and TRBJ2-7; D gene uncertain. This CDR3 is built from 14 residues. Deletions cut 1 base from V and 0 bases from J, with 7 bases between. Per the germline V gene, CDR1 is SEHNR and CDR2 is FQNEAQ (reference sequence). This CDR3 reads CASSLGSSSYEQYF. CDR3 in DNA: TGTGCCAGCAGCTTAGGTTCTAGCTCCTACGAGCAGTACTTC.

V is TRBV5-4 and J is TRBJ2-5, with 9 positions matching TRBD2. After removal of 4 bases from V and 5 bases from J, the junction contained 15 bases not matched to a gene. Looked up from germline, CDR1 is SGHNT and CDR2 is YYREEE (reference sequence). The CDR3 spans 17 residues. DNA of the CDR3: TGTGCCAGCAGCCCGCGGGCTAGCGGGGCTTCCCGGGAGACCCAGTACTTC. Translating it yields CASSPRASGASRETQYF.

The V gene is TRBV5-1, the J gene TRBJ1-5; possible D gene TRBD1, 5 bases. V lost 4 bases and J 2 bases, leaving 22 bases between the germline ends. Germline-derived CDR1 and CDR2 are SGHRS and YFSETQ. CDR3 size: 18 residues. This CDR3 is CASSISGESKGGNQPQHF. For the CDR3, the DNA is TGCGCCAGCAGCATTTCGGGGGAGAGCAAGGGAGGCAATCAGCCCCAGCATTTT.

The V and J genes are TRBV5-4 and TRBJ2-7, with a tentative D call TRBD1 (7 bases). V was clipped by 2 bases and J by 7 bases, with 13 bases between them. The germline V gene encodes CDR1 SGHNT and CDR2 YYREEE (reference sequence). The CDR3 has 13 amino acids. The CDR3 region has the DNA TGTGCCAGCAGCTTTGTCCAGGGGGGTGAGCAGTACGTC. This codes for CASSFVQGGEQYV.

This chain links TRBV10-3 with TRBJ1-1; 9 bases line up with TRBD1. CDR1 and CDR2 (germline): ENHRY, SYGVKD. V lost 4 bases to trimming and J lost 3 bases; unmatched junction nucleotides: 9. The CDR3 has 16 amino acids. The DNA for the CDR3 is TGTGCCATCAGTGCCGGGACAGGGTTTAGGGACACTGAAGCTTTCTTT. It translates to CAISAGTGFRDTEAFF.

The chain carries TRBV27 and TRBJ2-7, with 8 bases matching TRBD1. CDR1 and CDR2 (germline): MNHEY, SMNVEV (reference sequence). Trimming removed 2 bases from V and 3 bases from J; junction bases left unmatched: 9. This CDR3 region has 16 residues. This CDR3 reads CASSLLSGGRGYEQYF. As DNA, the CDR3 is TGTGCCAGCAGTTTACTTTCAGGGGGCAGAGGCTACGAGCAGTACTTC.